This TCR beta chain was profiled in a study of cytomegalovirus exposure and HLA in healthy donors. Findings and caveats of the study: With further analysis later on, most CMV-associated TCR beta chains appeared HLA-restricted. Analysis performed later found about 18,000 TCR beta sequences associated with HLA alleles at 0.05 false discovery rate.

There are 13 residues in the CDR3. Germline V CDR1 and CDR2: SEHNR, FQNEAQ (reference sequence). J gave up 10 bases and V 5 bases, and 7 bases lay outside the gene matches. The PCR contained 60 Vbeta and 13 Jbeta primers. The data were produced by immunoSEQ multiplex PCR, yet TCRdb's version contains in-frame clones alone and is incomplete. Of 160,000 or so clones listed, approximately 88% are singletons. Turning to this clone: The antigen is unknown.

The clonotype was recovered from a young woman in good health and CMV-seronegative. Sample: PBMCs. This sequence joins TRBV7-9 and TRBJ2-1, with 8 bases matching TRBD2. CDR3 protein: CASSLTSVSEQFF. In DNA form, the CDR3 reads TGTGCCAGCAGCCTGACTAGCGTGAGCGAGCAGTTCTTC.